The 16 T cell receptor beta chains given below trace back to one sample, sequenced in a study of blood T cells in healthy people across ages. A second PCR of roughly 7 to 11 cycles used a sample-barcoded 5' primer and a J-beta primer mix. TCRdb used MiXCR to reprocess the 5' RACE reads, holding one entry per CDR3 protein. The repertoire includes hundreds of thousands of distinct CDR3 sequences, under 30% of them detected once, and 15% to 20% sits in the top ten. The specimen sequenced was blood. These TCRs come from an elderly woman in good health.

V and J are TRBV7-2 and TRBJ1-5, with 7 bases fitting TRBD1. With V trimmed by 5 bases and J by 7 bases, 11 bases remained unmatched. The CDR3 is 15 residues long. Germline CDR1 SGHTA, CDR2 FQGNSA. The CDR3 region is CASSQGQVGGQPQHF. CDR3 coding DNA: TGTGCCAGCAGCCAAGGACAGGTCGGTGGGCAGCCCCAGCATTTT. Filled out from reference TRBV7-2 and TRBJ1-5, the complete variable domain reads GAGVSQSPSNKVTEKGKDVELRCDPISGHTALYWYRQSLGQGLEFLIYFQGNSAPDKSGLPSDRFSAERTGGSVSTLTIQRTQQEDSAVYLCASSQGQVGGQPQHFGDGTRLSIL.

With respect to this clonotype: Since a much larger clone is just one base distant, this may be a read error. The genes are TRBV11-2 and TRBJ2-1; possibly TRBD2 for D (8 bases). This CDR3 spans 16 amino acids. The germline V gene encodes CDR1 SGHAT and CDR2 FQNNGV. The chain's CDR3 is CANSPGGRGAYNEQFF. The CDR3 bases are TGTGCCAACAGCCCAGGGGGGCGGGGGGCCTACAATGAGCAGTTCTTC.

The CDR3 loop is CAISGTSGDYNEQFF. The CDR3 nucleotides read TGTGCCATCAGCGGGACTAGCGGCGATTACAATGAGCAGTTCTTC. This chain links TRBV10-3 with TRBJ2-1; TRBD2 agrees at 11 bases. V gave up 6 bases and J gave up 4 bases; unmatched junction bases: 5. The length of the CDR3 is 15 residues. Germline V CDR1 and CDR2: ENHRY, SYGVKD.

J is TRBJ1-4 and V is TRBV7-8; D gene uncertain. Between the trimmed V and J ends, which lost 1 base and 7 bases, there was a span of 13 bases. The CDR3 has 15 amino acids. Germline CDR1 SGHVS, CDR2 FQNEAQ. The DNA for the CDR3 is TGTGCCAGCAGCTTAGGAGCGATCCTTAGTGAAAAACTGTTTTTT. Its protein is CASSLGAILSEKLFF.

The genes are TRBV24-1 and TRBJ2-7; 9 positions agree with TRBD1. The CDR3 has 16 residues. CDR1 and CDR2 (germline): KGHDR, SFDVKD. With V trimmed by 5 bases and J by 0 bases, 7 bases remained unmatched. The CDR3 spells CATSGAGTGSSYEQYF. CDR3 nucleotide sequence: TGTGCCACCAGTGGCGCCGGGACAGGGAGCTCCTACGAGCAGTACTTC.

The chain employs TRBV19 and TRBJ2-3; D is ambiguous. This CDR3 spans 15 amino acids. The germline gives CDR1 LNHDA, CDR2 SQIVND (reference sequence). Trimming shortened V by 3 bases and J by 3 bases, and 13 bases separated the two germline ends. In nucleotides, the CDR3 is TGTGCCAGTAGTATCGAAGGGTTCCGGACAGATACGCAGTATTTT. Protein product: CASSIEGFRTDTQYF. Based on the CDR3 plus reference TRBV19 and TRBJ2-3, the full variable domain is DGGITQSPKYLFRKEGQNVTLSCEQNLNHDAMYWYRQDPGQGLRLIYYSQIVNDFQKGDIAEGYSVSREKKESFPLTVTSAQKNPTAFYLCASSIEGFRTDTQYFGPGTRLTVL.

Many counts were recorded for this clonotype. DNA of the CDR3: TGTGCCAGCAGCTTAAATCCCGGGGCCAGCACAGATACGCAGTATTTT. Translated: CASSLNPGASTDTQYF. V gene TRBV11-2 combines with J gene TRBJ2-3, with D perhaps being TRBD1 or TRBD2 (5 bases each). The germline V and J ends were trimmed by 2 bases and 0 bases, with 12 bases remaining between them. Germline assignment: CDR1 SGHAT and CDR2 FQNNGV. This CDR3 comprises 16 residues.

This clonotype was observed many times. The genes are TRBV20-1 and TRBJ1-4; TRBD1 agrees at 8 bases. The V gene's germline CDR1 is DFQATT and CDR2 SNEGSKA (reference sequence). This CDR3 is built from 14 residues. The V gene end was trimmed by 5 bases and the J gene end by 6 bases; junction bases not matched to a gene: 8. The CDR3 spells CSAVYTGGDEKLFF. In DNA form, the CDR3 reads TGCAGTGCTGTATATACAGGGGGGGATGAAAAACTGTTTTTT.

This clonotype was detected ten times or more. CDR3 protein: CASNLEETQYF. The CDR3 nucleotides read TGTGCCAGCAATCTAGAGGAGACCCAGTACTTC. The chain recombines TRBV2 with TRBJ2-5; D unclear. The germline V and J ends were trimmed by 7 bases and 5 bases, with 8 bases remaining between them. Germline values: CDR1 SNHLY, CDR2 FYNNEI. CDR3 length: 11 amino acids. Combining the CDR3 with reference TRBV2 and TRBJ2-5 gives the whole variable domain EPEVTQTPSHQVTQMGQEVILRCVPISNHLYFYWYRQILGQKVEFLVSFYNNEISEKSEIFDDQFSVERPDGSNFTLKIRSTKLEDSAMYFCASNLEETQYFGPGTRLLVL.

In its sample, this clonotype was seen many times. The V call is TRBV6-2 or TRBV6-3, the J call TRBJ2-3; D is unresolved. V was trimmed by 8 bases and J by 4 bases, leaving 16 bases between them. The CDR3 has 14 amino acids. The germline CDR1 and CDR2 sequences are MNHEY and SVGEGT. This chain's CDR3 is CASSPHGSADTQYF. As DNA, the CDR3 is TGTGCCAGCTCCCCTCATGGATCAGCAGATACGCAGTATTTT.

Regarding this clonotype: A much bigger clone sits one base away, suggesting this may be a read error. The rearrangement links TRBV7-2 to TRBJ2-5; 9 bases are shared with TRBD1. Trimming removed 2 bases from V and 11 bases from J; junction bases left unmatched: 18. The CDR3 is 17 residues long. Germline loops: CDR1 SGHTA, CDR2 FQGNSA. The CDR3 bases are TGTGCCAGCAGCTTATGGGTGGGACAGGGCGGTTACAATGAGCAGTACTTC. This gives the protein CASSLWVGQGGYNEQYF.

The V and J genes are TRBV2 and TRBJ1-1, with D possibly matching TRBD1 (5 bases). Trimming removed 5 bases at V and 4 bases at J, with 17 bases between. CDR1 and CDR2 from the germline V gene are SNHLY and FYNNEI. CDR3 length: 15 amino acids. In nucleotides, the CDR3 is TGTGCCAGCAGTAGCCATCTGGGTGGGACCACTGAAGCTTTCTTT. Its translation is CASSSHLGGTTEAFF. The full variable domain, in which reference TRBV2 and TRBJ1-1 provide the parts outside the CDR3, is EPEVTQTPSHQVTQMGQEVILRCVPISNHLYFYWYRQILGQKVEFLVSFYNNEISEKSEIFDDQFSVERPDGSNFTLKIRSTKLEDSAMYFCASSSHLGGTTEAFFGQGTRLTVV.

This clonotype has a count of ten or more. The genes are TRBV12-3 or TRBV12-4 and TRBJ2-1, with 7 bases that match TRBD2. This CDR3 contains 14 residues. V lost 5 bases, J lost 2 bases, and 3 bases stayed unmatched. CDR3 DNA: TGTGCCAGCAGTCACGGGGGGACCTACAATGAGCAGTTCTTC. Translated, it gives CASSHGGTYNEQFF.

This clonotype was found a few times. The CDR3 nucleotides read TGTGCCAGCAGCTTGTATCGGGCGGGCTATGGCTACACCTTC. Residues: CASSLYRAGYGYTF. The rearrangement joins TRBV5-6 to TRBJ1-2, with D unresolved. From germline, CDR1 is SGHDT and CDR2 YYEEEE. V was clipped by 1 base and J by 4 bases, with 11 bases between them. The CDR3 contains 14 residues.

This clonotype has a count of ten or more. The V and J genes are TRBV6-5 and TRBJ2-2; D possibly corresponds to TRBD1 (6 bases). Looked up from germline, CDR1 is MNHEY and CDR2 is SVGAGI. Trimming removed 5 bases at V and 6 bases at J, with 7 bases between. The CDR3 length is 12 residues. The CDR3 reads CASSTGPGELFF. In nucleotides, the CDR3 is TGTGCCAGCAGTACAGGGCCCGGGGAGCTGTTTTTT.

This clonotype occurred once. This sequence joins TRBV4-1 and TRBJ2-7, with D tentatively TRBD2 (6 bases). Trimming cost V 3 bases and J 3 bases, with 12 bases left between them. CDR1 is MGHRA and CDR2 is YSYEKL in the germline V gene. The CDR3 has 14 residues. The CDR3: CASSQGRGYYEQYF. The CDR3 nucleotides read TGCGCCAGCAGCCAGGGGCGGGGATACTACGAGCAGTACTTC.